The table lists the clone carrying this TCR beta chain with a few counts. The data originate from a study of blood T cell repertoires in COVID-19. Turning to the study itself: The cDNA or gDNA used as material had been derived from T cells, B-cell-depleted T cells, or PBMCs.

Original analysis: Reference gene primer amplification gave nucleated cell count estimates. The method was immunoSEQ multiplex PCR; TCRdb's version includes in-frame clones alone and lacks a portion of them. The V and J calls and clone size were taken over from that table, and D and trimming were inferred from the DNA. The data hold 200,000 to 250,000 clones, with about 87% observed a single time. Adults between roughly 18 and 100 years of age took part from some 25 US areas. Material: PBMCs or T cells enriched from blood (not recorded which). The TCR was taken from a woman aged 25-40 years who had recovered from COVID-19.

The CDR3 DNA follows: TGTGCCAGCAGCTCGGACAGGGAAGCTTTCTTT. It is translated as CASSSDREAFF. The chain carries TRBV7-9 and TRBJ1-1; 7 nucleotides align to TRBD1. The CDR3 runs 11 residues. J lost 8 bases, V lost 4 bases, and 1 base had no gene match. Germline CDR1 and CDR2: SEHNR and FQNEAQ (reference sequence).